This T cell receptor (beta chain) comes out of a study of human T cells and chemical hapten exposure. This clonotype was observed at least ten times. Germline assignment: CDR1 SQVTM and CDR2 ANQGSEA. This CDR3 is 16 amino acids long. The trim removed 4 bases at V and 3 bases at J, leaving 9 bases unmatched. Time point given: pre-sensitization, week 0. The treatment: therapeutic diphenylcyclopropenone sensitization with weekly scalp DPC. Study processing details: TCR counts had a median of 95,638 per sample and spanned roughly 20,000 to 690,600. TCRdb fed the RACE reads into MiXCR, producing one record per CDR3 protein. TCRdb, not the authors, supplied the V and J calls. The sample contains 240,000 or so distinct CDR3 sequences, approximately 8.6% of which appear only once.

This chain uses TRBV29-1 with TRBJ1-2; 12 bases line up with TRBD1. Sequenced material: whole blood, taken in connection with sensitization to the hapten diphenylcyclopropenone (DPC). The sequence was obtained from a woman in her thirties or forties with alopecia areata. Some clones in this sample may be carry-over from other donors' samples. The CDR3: CSVARGGTGGYYGYTF. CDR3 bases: TGCAGCGTTGCTCGCGGAGGGACAGGGGGCTACTATGGCTACACCTTC.